The source of this T cell receptor (beta chain) is a study of post-analysis software for immune sequencing data. Germline-derived CDR1 and CDR2 are MNHNS and SASEGT. This CDR3 has 13 residues. Trimming pared 4 bases from V and 6 bases from J, leaving 10 bases between. cDNA libraries for TCR beta contained unique molecular identifiers. The T cell input of roughly 0.9 to 10 million gave roughly 0.5 million cDNA molecules. From the PCR reads, TCRdb called clonotypes with MiXCR, one entry per CDR3 protein. Here the sample spans about 540,000 distinct CDR3 sequences, less than 40% being singletons. With regard to this clonotype: Its antigen is still unknown.

Findings and limits, study-wide: About 5 TRBV segments appeared more often in patients than in controls, and TRBV5-6, TRBV5-1 and TRBV20-1 were among these. By F measure, strong co-clustering occurred among samples prepared in the same batch.

Sample: blood. This TCR was sampled from a girl aged 2-17 years with multiple sclerosis. This chain joins TRBV6-1 and TRBJ1-5; no definite D call. CDR3: CASSGGVAQPQHF. CDR3 in DNA: TGTGCCAGCAGTGGTGGGGTGGCTCAGCCCCAGCATTTT.